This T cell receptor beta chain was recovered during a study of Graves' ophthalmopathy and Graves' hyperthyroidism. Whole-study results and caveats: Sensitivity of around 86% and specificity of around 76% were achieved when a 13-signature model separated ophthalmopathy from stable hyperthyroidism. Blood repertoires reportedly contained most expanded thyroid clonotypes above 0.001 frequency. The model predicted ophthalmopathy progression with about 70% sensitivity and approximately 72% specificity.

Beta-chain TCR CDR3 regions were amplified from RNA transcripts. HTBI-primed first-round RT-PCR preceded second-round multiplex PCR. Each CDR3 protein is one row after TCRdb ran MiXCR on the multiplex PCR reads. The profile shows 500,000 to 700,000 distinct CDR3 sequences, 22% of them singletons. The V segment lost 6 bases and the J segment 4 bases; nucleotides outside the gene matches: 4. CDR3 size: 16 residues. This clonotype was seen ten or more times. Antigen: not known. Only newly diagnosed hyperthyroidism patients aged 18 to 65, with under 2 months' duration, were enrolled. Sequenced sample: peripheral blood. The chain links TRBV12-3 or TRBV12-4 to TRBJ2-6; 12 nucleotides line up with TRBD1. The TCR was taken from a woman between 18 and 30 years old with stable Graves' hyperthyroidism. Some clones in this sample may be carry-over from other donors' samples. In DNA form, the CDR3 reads TGTGCCAGCAGAGGGACAGGGGGCTTCGGGGCCAACGTCCTGACTTTC. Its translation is CASRGTGGFGANVLTF.